Only one count was recorded for the clone carrying this T cell receptor (beta chain). Its antigen is currently unknown. These data originate in a study of T cell responses to AZD1222 COVID-19 vaccine. Whole-study results and caveats: Nearly half of spike-specific TCRs reportedly go after variant regions that carry no mutations. No repertoire was sampled before or during the peak T cell response, only after it.

Germline V gene lookup returns CDR1 MDHEN and CDR2 SYDVKM. Trimming removed 8 bases from V and 4 bases from J, with 12 bases in between. The CDR3 spans 13 residues. Profiling relied on immunoSEQ multiplex PCR, and the TCRdb table lists in-frame clones only, not all of them. This table has approximately 89,000 clones, over 75% appearing once. The input for sequencing was peripheral blood, taken 28 days after the second AZD1222 dose. This TCR derives from an adult who received the AZD1222 COVID-19 vaccine. The gene calls are TRBV28 and TRBJ1-3; tentatively, D is TRBD1 (5 bases). This chain's CDR3 is CASRVGGGNTIYF. Written as DNA, the CDR3 is TGTGCCAGCCGTGTGGGGGGAGGAAACACCATATATTTT.